One sample yielded the 26 T cell receptor beta chains listed below, sequenced in a study of blood T cell repertoires in COVID-19. Assay used: immunoSEQ multiplex PCR; TCRdb lists only in-frame clones, some missing. Here the sample spans about 270,000 clones, 86% being singletons. Input material: peripheral blood. The origin of the receptors is an elderly woman with COVID-19, enrolled during active disease.

CDR3 bases: TGTGCCAGTAGTATTGGGATGTGGGAAGGAAAGGGGGCGGAAAAACTGTTTTTT. Protein sequence: CASSIGMWEGKGAEKLFF. This chain links TRBV19 with TRBJ1-4, with 7 bases identical to TRBD1. Unmatched junction bases numbered 18, after V lost 3 bases and J lost 8 bases. The germline CDR1 and CDR2 sequences are LNHDA and SQIVND (reference sequence). This CDR3 comprises 18 residues.

On this clone: Relative to the germline gene, one junction end is altered; a read error may explain this. The rearrangement links TRBV18 to TRBJ2-1, with 9 bases that match TRBD2. Germline V CDR1 and CDR2: KGHSH, LQKENI. The CDR3 has 16 amino acids. Written as DNA, the CDR3 is TGTGCCAGCTCTCCACCCGGCGCGGGGGGGATCAATGAGCAGTTCTTC. Protein: CASSPPGAGGINEQFF. The complete variable domain, with remaining parts taken from reference TRBV18 and TRBJ2-1, reads NAGVMQNPRHLVRRRGQEARLRCSPMKGHSHVYWYRQLPEEGLKFMVYLQKENIIDESGMPKERFSAEFPKEGPSILRIQQVVRGDSAAYFCASSPPGAGGINEQFFGPGTRLTVL.

J is TRBJ2-3 and V is TRBV5-1; D is undetermined. CDR3 length equals 13 residues. The germline V gene encodes CDR1 SGHRS and CDR2 YFSETQ. Trimming stripped 3 bases from V and 3 bases from J, with 8 bases between. DNA of the CDR3: TGCGCCAGCAGCTCCGGTTTAACAGATACGCAGTATTTT. Residues: CASSSGLTDTQYF.

This chain uses TRBV28 with TRBJ1-3; possible D gene TRBD1, 6 bases. Trimming pared 3 bases from V and 4 bases from J, leaving 13 bases between. CDR1 MDHEN and CDR2 SYDVKM come from the germline V gene. The CDR3 sequence is 15 residues long. The CDR3 sequence: CASSFQGTTGNTIYF. As DNA, the CDR3 is TGTGCCAGCAGTTTTCAGGGGACGACCGGAAACACCATATATTTT.

The gene calls are TRBV27 and TRBJ1-1; possible D gene TRBD1, 5 bases. The CDR3 extends over 13 amino acids. The V end was cut by 4 bases, the J end by 10 bases, with 16 bases between. The germline V gene has CDR1 MNHEY and CDR2 SMNVEV (reference sequence). The CDR3 DNA follows: TGTGCCAGCAGTTATAAACAGGAGTCTGTAGCTTTCTTT. Its protein product is CASSYKQESVAFF.

This chain joins TRBV20-1 and TRBJ2-1, with TRBD2 matching over 11 bases. V was clipped by 3 bases and J by 9 bases; unmatched bases: 16. Germline CDR1 reads DFQATT; CDR2 reads SNEGSKA (reference sequence). The CDR3 is 17 amino acids. Here the CDR3 reads CSASKNSGGVTSGEQFF. CDR3 DNA: TGCAGTGCTAGTAAGAATAGCGGGGGGGTTACTTCCGGTGAGCAGTTCTTC.

This chain links TRBV6-8 with TRBJ1-1; a weak D match, TRBD1 (6 bases). CDR3 length: 18 amino acids. Germline V CDR1 and CDR2: MNHGY, SAAAGT. Trimming left V 4 bases short and J 3 bases short, with 24 bases between. In nucleotides, the CDR3 is TGTGCCAGCAGTTCGGGTATTCGGGTTCAGGGGCCCGACACTGAAGCTTTCTTT. Its protein is CASSSGIRVQGPDTEAFF.

This chain joins TRBV2 and TRBJ1-2; no definite D call. Trimming removed 9 bases at V and 4 bases at J, with 18 bases between. The CDR3 extends over 14 amino acids. Germline assignment: CDR1 SNHLY and CDR2 FYNNEI. CDR3 sequence reads: CASIDPGAPYGYTF. The CDR3 nucleotides read TGTGCCAGTATTGACCCGGGTGCCCCCTATGGCTACACCTTC.

The chain carries TRBV11-2 and TRBJ1-1, with D possibly matching TRBD1 (6 bases). CDR3 length: 13 residues. V lost 6 bases to trimming and J lost 4 bases, with 12 bases between them. CDR1 SGHAT and CDR2 FQNNGV come from the germline V gene. This CDR3 is CASSSRGTTEAFF. CDR3 sequence (DNA): TGTGCCAGCAGTTCCAGGGGAACCACTGAAGCTTTCTTT. Variable domain in full (rest from reference TRBV11-2 and TRBJ1-1): EAGVAQSPRYKIIEKRQSVAFWCNPISGHATLYWYQQILGQGPKLLIQFQNNGVVDDSQLPKDRFSAERLKGVDSTLKIQPAKLEDSAVYLCASSSRGTTEAFFGQGTRLTVV.

This rearrangement joins TRBV30 to TRBJ2-1, with D possibly being TRBD1 (5 bases). Trimming removed 0 bases from V and 7 bases from J, with 10 bases in between. In germline, CDR1 is GTSNPN, CDR2 SVGIG (reference sequence). The CDR3 length is 13 residues. The CDR3 nucleotides are TGTGCCTGGAGTGTACAGGCCAAAAATGAGCAGTTCTTC. It yields the protein CAWSVQAKNEQFF.

This chain joins TRBV5-4 and TRBJ2-2, with 7 positions matching TRBD1. The germline V gene encodes CDR1 SGHNT and CDR2 YYREEE (reference sequence). This CDR3 has 14 amino acids. The J segment lost 5 bases and the V segment lost 4 bases, leaving 5 bases of the junction unmatched. The CDR3 DNA is TGTGCCAGCAGCCCCCTACAGGGGACCGGGGAGCTGTTTTTT. It codes for CASSPLQGTGELFF.

The chain recombines TRBV11-3 with TRBJ2-1; tentatively, D is TRBD1 (5 bases). This CDR3 has 15 amino acids. The ends were cut back, 3 bases at V and 4 bases at J, with 13 bases in the middle. Looked up from germline, CDR1 is SGHNT and CDR2 is YENEEA. The chain's CDR3 is CASSLMGLDYNEQFF. The DNA of the CDR3 is TGTGCCAGCAGCTTGATGGGGCTAGATTACAATGAGCAGTTCTTC. The full variable domain, its missing parts supplied by reference TRBV11-3 and TRBJ2-1, is EAGVVQSPRYKIIEKKQPVAFWCNPISGHNTLYWYLQNLGQGPELLIRYENEEAVDDSQLPKDRFSAERLKGVDSTLKIQPAELGDSAVYLCASSLMGLDYNEQFFGPGTRLTVL.

The genes are TRBV6-2 or TRBV6-3 and TRBJ2-7; tentatively, D is TRBD1 (5 bases). Germline V gene sequence: CDR1 MNHEY, CDR2 SVGEGT. CDR3 length equals 17 residues. V gave up 0 bases and J gave up 4 bases, with 19 bases separating them. CDR3 DNA sequence: TGTGCCAGCAGTTACTCGAGCTCGTGGCAGGGTGGTTACGAGCAGTACTTC. This translates into CASSYSSSWQGGYEQYF.

This clone came up once. The chain is built from TRBV30 and TRBJ1-2; no reliable D call. Germline CDR1 is GTSNPN and CDR2 is SVGIG (reference sequence). The CDR3 sequence is 12 residues long. Trimming took 3 bases from V and 3 from J, leaving 8 bases between them. The CDR3 nucleotides read TGTGCCTGGAGCGTCCTGTACTATGGCTACACCTTC. This sequence encodes CAWSVLYYGYTF.

The chain couples TRBV3-1 (or the pseudogene TRBV3-2) to TRBJ1-2; the match to TRBD1 covers 8 bases. Germline lookup yields CDR1 LGHDT and CDR2 YNNKEL (reference sequence). V was clipped by 6 bases and J by 5 bases; unmatched bases: 14. The CDR3 is 16 residues long. Written as DNA, the CDR3 is TGTGCCAGCAGTCCAAGGCGTACAGGGGGTTTTTATGGCTACACCTTC. Protein: CASSPRRTGGFYGYTF.

This chain connects TRBV5-1 to TRBJ1-5; D is perhaps TRBD1 (5 bases). The CDR3 runs to 14 residues. CDR1 is SGHRS, CDR2 YFSETQ, per germline. Deletions cut 4 bases from V and 7 bases from J, with 15 bases between. The CDR3: CASSPDGGEQPQHF. In DNA form, the CDR3 reads TGCGCCAGCAGCCCCGACGGAGGGGAACAGCCCCAGCATTTT.

The chain has TRBV6-2 or TRBV6-3 and TRBJ2-7, with D unclear. Trimming pared 4 bases from V and 0 bases from J, leaving 16 bases between. The CDR3 extends over 16 amino acids. Looked up from germline, CDR1 is MNHEY and CDR2 is SVGEGT. The DNA for the CDR3 is TGTGCCAGCAGTTGGGCGTTCTTGGGCCCCTCCTACGAGCAGTACTTC. Its translation: CASSWAFLGPSYEQYF.

The genes are TRBV7-2 and TRBJ1-5; D unclear. CDR3 length: 14 amino acids. Germline V gene lookup returns CDR1 SGHTA and CDR2 FQGNSA. V was clipped by 1 base and J by 3 bases, with 7 bases between them. The CDR3 here is CASSLGQANQPQHF. For the CDR3, the DNA is TGTGCCAGCAGCTTAGGGCAGGCCAATCAGCCCCAGCATTTT.

The genes are TRBV2 and TRBJ1-5; D call uncertain. This CDR3 is 12 amino acids long. Germline V gene sequence: CDR1 SNHLY, CDR2 FYNNEI. Trimming took 2 bases from V and 6 from J, leaving 5 bases between them. The CDR3 DNA follows: TGTGCCAGCAGTGAATCGAGTCAGCCCCAGCATTTT. This encodes CASSESSQPQHF.

As regards this clone: At one end the junction does not follow the germline gene, possibly because of a read error. This chain joins TRBV7-7 and TRBJ1-2, with D tentatively TRBD1 (5 bases). CDR3 length: 14 residues. Germline V gene sequence: CDR1 SSHAT, CDR2 FNYEAQ (reference sequence). CDR3 DNA sequence: TGTGCTAGCAGCTTGCGGGACCGGGCGGAAGGCTACACCTTC. Amino acids: CASSLRDRAEGYTF.

This CDR3 reads CATSRAGQAYEQYF. CDR3 DNA: TGTGCCACCAGCAGAGCGGGACAGGCCTACGAGCAGTACTTC. The V gene is TRBV15, the J gene TRBJ2-7; TRBD1 matches 8 bases. The CDR3 covers 14 residues. The germline CDR1 and CDR2 sequences are LNHNV and YYDKDF (reference sequence). The V segment lost 1 base and the J segment 2 bases; nucleotides outside the gene matches: 1.

There are a few counts of this clone. The chain uses TRBV14 and TRBJ2-1; no firm D call. The CDR3 runs to 14 residues. V was pared by 5 bases and J by 8 bases, with 16 bases between. Germline CDR1 reads SGHDN; CDR2 reads FVKESK. Here the CDR3 DNA reads TGTGCCAGCAGCGGAAAGGAGCAAGGTTATGAGCAGTTCTTC. This encodes CASSGKEQGYEQFF.

V gene TRBV6-5 combines with J gene TRBJ2-7; D ambiguous. From germline, CDR1 is MNHEY and CDR2 SVGAGI. Trimming removed 6 bases at V and 3 bases at J, with 9 bases between. The CDR3 spans 12 residues. DNA for the CDR3: TGTGCCAGCAGCCACTCCGGCTACGAGCAGTACGTC. Translating gives CASSHSGYEQYV.

This sequence joins TRBV5-6 and TRBJ1-1; TRBD1 matches at 8 bases. The CDR3 is 14 amino acids. Germline-derived CDR1 and CDR2 are SGHDT and YYEEEE. V trimming: 4 bases; J trimming: 3 bases; junction bases outside the gene matches: 5. CDR3 DNA: TGTGCCAGCAGCCTGACAGGGGTCGACACTGAAGCTTTCTTT. This codes for CASSLTGVDTEAFF.

The chain uses TRBV4-2 and TRBJ2-1; possible D gene TRBD1, 7 bases. The germline CDR1 and CDR2 sequences are LGHNA and YNFKEQ. Between the trimmed V and J ends, which lost 2 bases and 2 bases, there was a span of 13 bases. This CDR3 spans 16 amino acids. CDR3 in amino acids: CASSQTSGGPYNEQFF. As DNA, the CDR3 is TGTGCCAGCAGCCAAACTTCAGGGGGGCCCTACAATGAGCAGTTCTTC.

This rearrangement joins TRBV5-1 to TRBJ1-4; D ambiguous. The CDR3 totals 15 residues. Germline-derived CDR1 and CDR2 are SGHRS and YFSETQ. Trimming took off 2 bases at V and 0 bases at J, with 8 bases between the two ends. The CDR3 protein is CASSLSGATNEKLFF. CDR3 nucleotide sequence: TGCGCCAGCAGCTTAAGCGGGGCAACTAATGAAAAACTGTTTTTT.